This TCR beta chain was captured by sequencing in a study of cytomegalovirus exposure and HLA in healthy donors. General study points: When analyzed later, a missense DCLRE1C variant was found to be linked to TCR beta V- and J-gene trimming. Sequencing likely generated an artifact that appeared as a cluster of highly shared sequence variants. A later analysis showed that HLA-associated TCR beta chains had undergone more clonal expansion than equally common others.

Details on this clone: Its antigen remains unknown. A junction boundary mismatches the germline segment, possibly from a read error.

The PCR employed 60 Vbeta primers together with 13 Jbeta primers. Using immunoSEQ multiplex PCR, the repertoire was profiled, and TCRdb retains in-frame clones only, with some absent. This repertoire shows about 150,000 clones, 60% to 80% found once; its top ten account for about 0.62%. The CDR3 length is 15 residues. Germline loops: CDR1 SEHNR, CDR2 FQNEAQ (reference sequence). The sequencing input was PBMCs. The rearrangement links TRBV7-9 to TRBJ2-7; D is uncertain. The source of this sequence is a male donor in good health and CMV-seronegative. The CDR3 region is CSSSSPRRNSYEQYF. CDR3 DNA sequence: TGTTCCAGCAGCTCCCCCCGCAGAAACTCCTACGAGCAGTACTTC.